This is a list of T cell receptor beta chains from one sample in a study of blood T cell repertoires in COVID-19. The table came from immunoSEQ multiplex PCR; TCRdb's copy has only in-frame clones and leaves some out. The top ten hold 0.87% of the sample, which has about 260,000 clones, 90% seen once. Sequencing used PBMCs or T cells enriched from blood (not recorded which). Receptor source: a man aged 50 to 60 who had been exposed to COVID-19. CDR3s include the opening cysteine and the closing phenylalanine or tryptophan. D genes are given only for firm matches. Not all rows give a size; the values are once, few, many and, for expanded clones, a class.

TRBJ2-5 | TRBV6-5 | TRBD1 | NA | CATSTGTRETQYF | TGTGCCACCTCGACAGGGACACGAGAGACCCAGTACTTC
TRBJ1-2 | TRBV10-3 | NA | few | CAISGGDVYGYTF | TGTGCCATCAGTGGGGGGGACGTCTATGGCTACACCTTC
TRBJ2-6 | TRBV28 | NA | few | CASSNYRDPSGANVLTF | TGTGCCAGCAGCAATTACAGGGATCCCTCTGGGGCCAACGTCCTGACTTTC
TRBJ2-1 | TRBV9 | TRBD2 | NA | CASSVTSGGHGIEQFF | TGTGCCAGCAGCGTAACTAGCGGGGGCCATGGTATTGAGCAGTTCTTC
TRBJ1-1 | TRBV6-5 | NA | NA | CASSYTGHYTEAFF | TGTGCCAGCAGTTACACGGGACACTACACTGAAGCTTTCTTT
TRBJ2-7 | TRBV28 | NA | once | CASSLPQRALSYEQYF | TGTGCCAGCAGTCTTCCCCAGCGGGCCCTTTCCTACGAGCAGTACTTC
TRBJ2-5 | TRBV7-9 | TRBD2 | once | CASSPWSGGGTSETQYF | TGTGCCAGCAGCCCTTGGTCGGGAGGAGGTACCTCGGAGACCCAGTACTTC
TRBJ2-5 | TRBV27 | TRBD1 | NA | CASSFLTGDKQETQYF | TGTGCCAGCAGTTTCCTGACAGGGGATAAGCAAGAGACCCAGTACTTC
TRBJ1-1 | TRBV5-1 | NA | NA | CASSLWEGTEAFF | TGCGCCAGCAGCTTGTGGGAGGGCACTGAAGCTTTCTTT
TRBJ1-6 | TRBV11-2 | TRBD1 | NA | CASSSLGTGNSPLHF | TGTGCCAGCAGCTCGTTGGGGACAGGGAATTCACCCCTCCACTTT
TRBJ2-1 | TRBV6-5 | NA | NA | CASTGYNEQFF | TGTGCCAGCACAGGTTACAATGAGCAGTTCTTC
TRBJ2-7 | TRBV5-1 | TRBD1 | NA | CASSSTGQGAGEQYF | TGCGCCAGCAGCTCTACTGGACAGGGGGCGGGCGAGCAGTACTTC
TRBJ2-1 | TRBV11-2 | TRBD1 | NA | CASSLGPGQGYNEQFF | TGTGCCAGCAGCTTAGGTCCGGGACAGGGATACAATGAGCAGTTCTTC
TRBJ1-5 | TRBV2 | NA | NA | CASSRQSNSNQPQHF | TGTGCCAGCAGTCGACAGAGCAATAGCAATCAGCCCCAGCATTTT
TRBJ1-6 | TRBV5-4 | TRBD1 | NA | CASSSEPGQGGSPLHF | TGTGCCAGCAGCTCCGAACCGGGACAGGGGGGCTCACCCCTCCACTTT
TRBJ1-2 | TRBV11-2 | NA | NA | CASSFLGANYGYTF | TGTGCCAGCAGCTTTTTAGGGGCGAACTATGGCTACACCTTC
TRBJ1-2 | TRBV28 | TRBD1 | NA | CASSSGQGALYTF | TGTGCCAGCAGTTCGGGACAGGGAGCCCTATACACCTTC
TRBJ2-3 | TRBV29-1 | NA | NA | CSVADWSTDTQYF | TGCAGCGTTGCGGACTGGTCCACAGATACGCAGTATTTT
TRBJ1-1 | TRBV5-6 | NA | NA | CASNMMMNTEAFF | TGTGCCAGCAACATGATGATGAACACTGAAGCTTTCTTT
TRBJ1-1 | TRBV18 | TRBD1 | once | CASSPSGGLTEAFF | TGTGCCAGCTCACCCTCAGGGGGCCTCACTGAAGCTTTCTTT
TRBJ1-3 | TRBV18 | TRBD1 | NA | CASSLNPGGSGNTIYF | TGTGCCAGCTCACTGAATCCAGGGGGCTCTGGAAACACCATATATTTT
TRBJ2-3 | TRBV5-1 | NA | NA | CASSLVGQGSRSGAGYF | NA
TRBJ1-5 | TRBV4-2 | NA | NA | CASSQDGASGQPQHF | TGTGCCAGCAGCCAAGATGGTGCATCGGGTCAGCCCCAGCATTTT
TRBJ1-5 | TRBV29-1 | NA | NA | CSVSSGSNQPQHF | TGCAGCGTCTCCTCGGGTAGCAATCAGCCCCAGCATTTT
TRBJ2-3 | TRBV5-1 | NA | NA | CASSLGAPTGQYF | TGCGCCAGCAGCTTGGGGGCACCGACAGGGCAGTATTTT
TRBJ2-1 | TRBV9 | TRBD2 | once | CASSVAGGPGEQFF | TGTGCCAGCAGCGTAGCGGGAGGGCCGGGGGAGCAGTTCTTC
TRBJ1-2 | TRBV5-1 | NA | NA | CASSLEPRLYGYTF | TGCGCCAGCAGCCTGGAACCTCGACTCTATGGCTACACCTTC
TRBJ2-2 | TRBV9 | NA | NA | CASSVEAGANTGELFF | TGTGCCAGCAGCGTAGAGGCAGGGGCGAACACCGGGGAGCTGTTTTTT
TRBJ2-6 | TRBV5-8 | TRBD1 | once | CASRQTGGPSGANVLTF | TGTGCCAGCAGACAAACAGGGGGTCCCTCTGGGGCCAACGTCCTGACTTTC
TRBJ1-1 | TRBV27 | TRBD1 | NA | CASSSYGQEVEAFF | TGTGCCAGCAGTTCCTATGGACAGGAGGTTGAAGCTTTCTTT
TRBJ2-7 | TRBV5-4 | NA | NA | CASTGYEQYF | TGTGCCAGCACGGGATACGAGCAGTACTTC
TRBJ2-5 | TRBV4-1 | NA | once | CASSLIRDTQETQYF | TGCGCCAGCAGCCTCATCCGGGACACCCAAGAGACCCAGTACTTC
TRBJ2-3 | TRBV30 | NA | NA | CAWSVGLQGGFLTTTDTQYF | TGTGCCTGGAGTGTCGGTTTGCAGGGGGGTTTTCTCACCACCACAGATACGCAGTATTTT
TRBJ1-5 | TRBV2 | NA | NA | CASSDEGDSNQPQHF | TGTGCCAGCAGTGATGAAGGGGATAGCAATCAGCCCCAGCATTTT
TRBJ2-2 | TRBV5-1 | NA | NA | CASNRSFLGELFF | TGCGCCAGCAATAGGAGCTTTTTAGGGGAGCTGTTTTTT
TRBJ1-3 | TRBV30 | NA | NA | CAWSVLMAAGNTIYF | TGTGCCTGGAGTGTTTTAATGGCGGCTGGAAACACCATATATTTT
TRBJ1-2 | TRBV2 | NA | NA | CASSDRGYYGYTF | TGTGCCAGCAGTGATCGGGGATACTATGGCTACACCTTC
TRBJ2-1 | TRBV12-3/TRBV12-4 | TRBD2 | NA | CASTRGGGPLFF | TGTGCCAGCACGCGGGGGGGAGGGCCTTTATTCTTC
TRBJ1-4 | TRBV2 | NA | few | CASAKEMREKLFF | TGTGCCAGCGCGAAAGAAATGCGAGAAAAACTGTTTTTT
TRBJ1-5 | TRBV6-5 | NA | once | CASSYSNTGGQPQHF | TGTGCCAGCAGTTACTCGAATACCGGGGGTCAGCCCCAGCATTTT
TRBJ2-2 | TRBV19 | NA | NA | CASSLTGVRGYTGELFF | TGTGCCAGTAGCCTGACAGGAGTTCGAGGATACACCGGGGAGCTGTTTTTT
TRBJ1-2 | TRBV19 | TRBD1 | NA | CASTTGGSNYGYTF | TGTGCCAGTACAACAGGGGGAAGTAACTATGGCTACACCTTC
TRBJ1-6 | TRBV5-1 | TRBD1 | NA | CASSISGTGRNSPLHF | TGCGCCAGCAGCATATCCGGGACAGGGCGAAATTCACCCCTCCACTTT
TRBJ1-4 | TRBV19 | TRBD1 | once | CASRAQGAYEKLFF | TGTGCCAGTAGAGCTCAGGGGGCTTACGAAAAACTGTTTTTT
TRBJ1-6 | TRBV19 | NA | NA | CASSMRQFSPLHF | TGTGCCAGTAGTATGCGACAGTTTTCACCCCTCCACTTT
TRBJ1-2 | TRBV7-6 | NA | NA | CASSLAGRGMEYGYTF | TGTGCCAGCAGCTTAGCGGGGCGGGGGATGGAATATGGCTACACCTTC
TRBJ2-1 | TRBV24-1 | TRBD2 | NA | CATSVSPGGGYYNEQFF | TGTGCCACCAGTGTCTCCCCCGGGGGGGGATACTACAATGAGCAGTTCTTC
TRBJ1-2 | TRBV7-9 | TRBD1 | NA | CASSTTGYGYTF | TGTGCCAGCAGCACGACAGGGTATGGCTACACCTTC